Sequencing of this TCR beta chain was carried out in a study of vaccination and CD4 T cells after COVID-19. Study in general: Treatment of control cultures consisted of a CEFX pool, an HIV-1 Nef pool, or no peptide.

The V gene's germline CDR1 is SGHTA and CDR2 FQGNSA. CDR3 length equals 16 residues. V lost 3 bases to trimming and J lost 0 bases, with 14 bases between them. The Oncomine TCR Beta short-read assay sequenced DNA from cultured CD4+ T cells. Via MiXCR, TCRdb re-called the PCR reads, giving one row per CDR3 protein. Of thousands of distinct CDR3 sequences listed, about 35% are singletons. Study-wide results and caveats: With convalescent patients, a median approximately 86% of reactive clones emerged solely after vaccination.

Remarks on this clonotype: Antigen: not known.

Treatment indicated: roughly 10-day PBMC culture with coronavirus spike peptide pools or control peptides (ViraFEST assay). The collection of CD4+ T cells from the unexposed donor took place before the COVID-19 pandemic (2011-2018). Culture conditions combined a few million PBMCs per well with around 9.2 IU/ml IL-2 and 8.5 to 10 ug/ml peptide pools. If enough cells were available, CD4+ T cells from unexposed donors were probed with SARS-CoV-2 S/N and four cold-coronavirus spikes. What was sequenced was CD4+ T cells from blood, cultured in vitro. The V call is TRBV7-2, the J call TRBJ1-1, with D unresolved. The receptor's source is a human donor in good health. CDR3 DNA: TGTGCCAGCAGCTTGGTGGGGAACGGGGTGAACACTGAAGCTTTCTTT. This translates into CASSLVGNGVNTEAFF.